This T cell receptor (beta chain) came from a study of blood T cell repertoires in COVID-19. About the research overall: COVID-19 samples, acute and convalescent, were from the United States, Italy and Spain.

The germline V gene has CDR1 LNHDA and CDR2 SQIVND (reference sequence). This CDR3 has 13 residues. Trimming removed 8 bases from V and 2 bases from J, with 12 bases in between. The assay was immunoSEQ multiplex PCR, and TCRdb's table has in-frame clones only and misses some. Here the sample spans roughly 280,000 clones, over 80% being singletons. The study drew participants aged about 18 to 89 years from some 24 US areas. The gene calls are TRBV19 and TRBJ1-1, with D perhaps TRBD1 (5 bases). This clonotype was sampled from a woman between 25 and 40 years old with acute COVID-19. The sequencing input was PBMCs or T cells enriched from blood (not recorded which). CDR3 loop: CASLSQGNTEAFF. The CDR3 nucleotides are TGTGCCAGTCTAAGTCAGGGAAACACTGAAGCTTTCTTT.